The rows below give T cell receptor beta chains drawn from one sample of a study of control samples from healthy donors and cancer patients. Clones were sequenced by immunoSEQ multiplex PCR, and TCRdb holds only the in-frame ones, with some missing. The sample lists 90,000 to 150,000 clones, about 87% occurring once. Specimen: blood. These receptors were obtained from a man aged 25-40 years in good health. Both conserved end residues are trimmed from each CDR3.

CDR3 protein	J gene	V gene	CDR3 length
ASSAERVGGYT	TRBJ1-2	TRBV7-2	11
ASSLEEGSGSPLH	TRBJ1-6	TRBV5-1	13
ASSIPGPGTEAF	TRBJ1-1	TRBV19	12
ASSQGGGNEQF	TRBJ2-1	TRBV11-3	11
AWQTSGNYNEQF	TRBJ2-1	TRBV30	12
ASSWDTMRTQY	TRBJ2-3	TRBV3-1/TRBV3-2	11
ASSLTQIQGEAF	TRBJ1-1	TRBV5-6	12
AWSVGTFSNQPQH	TRBJ1-5	TRBV30	13
ASSPNRYEQY	TRBJ2-7	TRBV7-8	10
ASSLDEARQNEQF	TRBJ2-1	TRBV7-6	13
ASSLGLNQPQH	TRBJ1-5	TRBV7-2	11
ASSGDRQTYGYT	TRBJ1-2	TRBV10-1	12
ASRFRAGGEKLF	TRBJ1-4	TRBV6-5	12
ASGLAGGLRY	TRBJ2-5	TRBV6-5	10
ACSQGDTQY	TRBJ2-3	TRBV30	9
AISESRMNTEAF	TRBJ1-1	TRBV10-3	12
ASSADGAAGNTIY	TRBJ1-3	TRBV2	13
ASTPGGGQPDTQY	TRBJ2-3	TRBV7-6	13
SVGQGNIQY	TRBJ2-4	TRBV29-1	9
ASSLEASGSTDTQY	TRBJ2-3	TRBV5-1	14
ASSGTVSGNTIY	TRBJ1-3	TRBV5-5	12
SVPTSYNEQF	TRBJ2-1	TRBV29-1	10
AWNFLQGTDTQY	TRBJ2-3	TRBV30	12
ASSERETGELF	TRBJ2-2	TRBV10-1	11
ASSPSYNEQF	TRBJ2-1	TRBV5-6	10
ASSLDRAGNQPQH	TRBJ1-5	TRBV6-5	13
ASSPWERDSSLGNTIY	TRBJ1-3	TRBV7-3	16
ASIPGTNKNEQF	TRBJ2-1	TRBV28	12
ASSPRTGGIGANVLT	TRBJ2-6	TRBV18	15
ASSTGQGNEQY	TRBJ2-7	TRBV2	11
ASSPAGPGGYGYT	TRBJ1-2	TRBV28	13
ASSLDTVQY	TRBJ2-7	TRBV11-3	9
AISAQGQNTEAF	TRBJ1-1	TRBV10-3	12
ASSSWGGPETQY	TRBJ2-5	TRBV5-1	12
ASSMSQADYGYT	TRBJ1-2	TRBV19	12
ASSIRDTNEKLF	TRBJ1-4	TRBV19	12
AISEWDSEAF	TRBJ1-1	TRBV10-3	10
ASSSGTGALETQY	TRBJ2-5	TRBV5-1	13
ASRPLGGGTEAF	TRBJ1-1	TRBV7-9	12
SVVWQGIEKLF	TRBJ1-4	TRBV29-1	11
ASSPIPGTGNTIY	TRBJ1-3	TRBV18	13
ASSSYRNTEAF	TRBJ1-1	TRBV5-8	11